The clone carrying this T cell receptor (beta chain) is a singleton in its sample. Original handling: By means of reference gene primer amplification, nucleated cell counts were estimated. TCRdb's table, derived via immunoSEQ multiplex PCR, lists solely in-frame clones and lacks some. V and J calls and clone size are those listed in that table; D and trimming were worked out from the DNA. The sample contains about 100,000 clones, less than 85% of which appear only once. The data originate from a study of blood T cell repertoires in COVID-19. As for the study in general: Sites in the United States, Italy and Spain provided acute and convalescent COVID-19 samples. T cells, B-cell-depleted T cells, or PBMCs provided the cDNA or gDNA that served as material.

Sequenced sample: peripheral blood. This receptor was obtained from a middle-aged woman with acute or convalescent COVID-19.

The CDR3 sequence is CASRGQGNNSPLHF. The CDR3 DNA sequence: TGTGCCAGCAGGGGACAGGGGAATAATTCACCCCTCCACTTT. The V and J genes are TRBV3-1 (or the pseudogene TRBV3-2) and TRBJ1-6; TRBD1 matches 10 bases. V gave up 6 bases and J gave up 5 bases; unmatched junction bases: 1. This CDR3 is built from 14 residues. CDR1 and CDR2 from the germline V gene are LGHDT and YNNKEL (reference sequence).